This T cell receptor beta chain was recovered during a study of T cell clones after liver transplantation. The CDR3 spans 15 residues. V was shortened by 1 base and J by 0 bases, with 9 bases between the two germline ends. Germline CDR1 is MGHRA and CDR2 is YSYEKL. Generated by immunoSEQ multiplex PCR, the TCRdb table keeps only in-frame clones and is missing some. The table includes around 51,000 clones, 80% to 90% detected once. Sorting of unstimulated PBMCs yielded separate CD3+CD4+ and CD3+CD8+ fractions. This sequence originates from a human patient who received a liver transplant. Some T cells may be the graft donor's. The specimen was CD8+ T cells from blood, collected 12 months after liver transplant. This chain connects TRBV4-1 to TRBJ1-1, with D uncertain. The CDR3 reads CASSQGISMNTEAFF. DNA for the CDR3: TGCGCCAGCAGCCAAGGTATCAGCATGAACACTGAAGCTTTCTTT.